One and the same sample provided the 21 T cell receptor beta chains below, sequenced in a study of OX40 agonist ivuxolimab in advanced cancers. The library was obtained by the immunoSEQ multiplex PCR assay. TCRdb mirrors the immuneACCESS table, restricted to in-frame sequences. Some clones are absent from its copies; in checked studies, under half trace to an unresolved V gene, and the reason for the others is unknown. The sample table shows tens of thousands of clones, and 70% to 90% are seen once. The top ten clonotypes cover around 1% of the sample. Sequences were derived from CD4+ or CD8+ T cells sorted from blood, sampled in a trial of the OX40 agonist ivuxolimab. Receptor source: an adult with an advanced solid tumor such as melanoma, head and neck, liver or kidney cancer.

The count of this clone is one. The chain links TRBV2 to TRBJ2-5, with a possible D match to TRBD2 (6 bases). Trimming took off 5 bases at V and 0 bases at J, with 13 bases between the two ends. From germline, CDR1 is SNHLY and CDR2 FYNNEI. CDR3 size: 15 residues. The CDR3 sequence: CASSQTLAYQETQYF. The CDR3 DNA sequence: TGTGCCAGCAGTCAAACCCTAGCGTACCAAGAGACCCAGTACTTC.

For this clone: The CDR3 ends on some other residue instead of the conserved phenylalanine or tryptophan, so this is likely a read error. In DNA form, the CDR3 reads TGCAGCGTTGAAGTCAGGGATTTCATTCAGTACCTC. Protein: CSVEVRDFIQYL. J is TRBJ2-4 and V is TRBV29-1; weak D call: TRBD1 (5 bases). In germline, CDR1 is SQVTM, CDR2 ANQGSEA. Trimming pared 1 base from V and 9 bases from J, leaving 10 bases between. The CDR3 runs 12 residues.

V is TRBV5-1 and J is TRBJ1-4, with unresolved D. The germline gives CDR1 SGHRS, CDR2 YFSETQ. The V end lost 0 bases, the J end lost 6 bases, and 12 bases lay between the germline ends. The CDR3 sequence is 15 residues long. The CDR3 reads CASSLEGRSHEKLFF. CDR3 DNA sequence: TGCGCCAGCAGCTTGGAGGGCAGGTCTCATGAAAAACTGTTTTTT.

This sequence joins TRBV7-9 and TRBJ2-2; 7 nucleotides match TRBD2. The CDR3 extends over 14 amino acids. J gave up 7 bases and V 3 bases, and 5 bases lay outside the gene matches. Looked up from germline, CDR1 is SEHNR and CDR2 is FQNEAQ (reference sequence). CDR3 in amino acids: CASSFDGGNGELFF. For the CDR3, the DNA is TGTGCCAGCAGCTTCGACGGGGGGAACGGGGAGCTGTTTTTT.

V usage is TRBV27 and J usage is TRBJ1-2, with D unresolved. V shed 10 bases and J shed 8 bases, with 17 bases lying between them. In germline, CDR1 is MNHEY, CDR2 SMNVEV (reference sequence). The CDR3 is 12 amino acids. The CDR3 bases are TGTGCCACTTTCGAACTGGGTGTCGGCTACACCTTC. Translating it yields CATFELGVGYTF.

The V and J genes are TRBV30 and TRBJ2-1; 10 bases fit TRBD2. This CDR3 comprises 14 residues. The germline gives CDR1 GTSNPN, CDR2 SVGIG (reference sequence). Trimming took 7 bases from V and 3 from J; bases not matched to a gene: 6. This CDR3 is CASSRTSGYNEQFF. CDR3 sequence (DNA): TGTGCCTCAAGTCGGACTAGCGGCTACAATGAGCAGTTCTTC.

The rearrangement joins TRBV5-4 to TRBJ2-3; D is possibly TRBD2 (5 bases). Per germline, CDR1 SGHNT and CDR2 YYREEE (reference sequence). The CDR3 consists of 13 residues. Deletions cut 2 bases from V and 5 bases from J, with 9 bases between. This CDR3 reads CASSLPGIDTQYF. The CDR3, as DNA: TGTGCCAGCAGCTTACCCGGGATAGATACGCAGTATTTT. Supplemented by reference TRBV5-4 and TRBJ2-3, the full variable domain reads ETGVTQSPTHLIKTRGQQVTLRCSSQSGHNTVSWYQQALGQGPQFIFQYYREEENGRGNFPPRFSGLQFPNYSSELNVNALELDDSALYLCASSLPGIDTQYFGPGTRLTVL.

The chain recombines TRBV2 with TRBJ2-2; D not certain. The CDR3 contains 14 residues. V gave up 6 bases and J gave up 1 base, with 9 bases separating them. Germline-derived CDR1 and CDR2 are SNHLY and FYNNEI. CDR3 nucleotides: TGTGCCAGCAGGTTTGGCGTGAACACCGGGGAGCTGTTTTTT. Its translation: CASRFGVNTGELFF.

This chain connects TRBV7-7 to TRBJ2-7, with D possibly matching TRBD1 (5 bases). The germline gives CDR1 SSHAT, CDR2 FNYEAQ (reference sequence). V lost 5 bases to trimming and J lost 4 bases, with 12 bases between them. The CDR3 is 13 amino acids. The CDR3 sequence is CASSQGVEYEQYF. CDR3 in DNA: TGTGCCAGCAGCCAAGGGGTAGAGTACGAGCAGTACTTC.

The CDR3 DNA reads as TGTGCCTGGAACCGGGGGTGGGATACGCAGTATTTT. Protein product: CAWNRGWDTQYF. The rearrangement uses TRBV30 and TRBJ2-3; TRBD2 is a possible D gene (6 bases). Germline V gives CDR1 GTSNPN, CDR2 SVGIG (reference sequence). Trimming cost V 4 bases and J 6 bases, with 11 bases left between them. The CDR3 runs to 12 residues.

V and J are TRBV19 and TRBJ2-1; possible D gene TRBD1, 6 bases. V shed 0 bases and J shed 4 bases, with 10 bases lying between them. The CDR3 covers 15 residues. Germline V gene lookup returns CDR1 LNHDA and CDR2 SQIVND (reference sequence). The CDR3: CASSIEGQLYNEQFF. The CDR3, as DNA: TGTGCCAGTAGTATAGAGGGACAACTGTACAATGAGCAGTTCTTC.

This sequence joins TRBV4-1 and TRBJ1-2; D is ambiguous. The CDR3 loop spans 14 amino acids. Germline V gene sequence: CDR1 MGHRA, CDR2 YSYEKL. V was cut by 1 base and J by 4 bases, with 10 bases left in between. The CDR3 bases are TGCGCCAGCAGCCAAGTTGTGACGGGCTATGGCTACACCTTC. This translates into CASSQVVTGYGYTF.

The CDR3: CASRQLRNTEAFF. The CDR3 DNA reads as TGTGCCAGCAGACAGCTAAGGAACACTGAAGCTTTCTTT. The rearrangement links TRBV7-2 to TRBJ1-1; D ambiguous. The CDR3 is made up of 13 amino acids. Germline CDR1 SGHTA, CDR2 FQGNSA. The V and J ends lost 6 bases and 1 base respectively, with 9 bases between them. Combining the CDR3 with reference TRBV7-2 and TRBJ1-1 gives the whole variable domain GAGVSQSPSNKVTEKGKDVELRCDPISGHTALYWYRQSLGQGLEFLIYFQGNSAPDKSGLPSDRFSAERTGGSVSTLTIQRTQQEDSAVYLCASRQLRNTEAFFGQGTRLTVV.

The chain is built from TRBV6-5 and TRBJ2-5, with D maybe TRBD2 (5 bases). Germline CDR1 MNHEY, CDR2 SVGAGI. CDR3 length equals 14 residues. Trimming stripped 2 bases from V and 5 bases from J, with 12 bases between. As DNA, the CDR3 is TGTGCCAGCAGTTACCCTCTCGAGCGGGAGACCCAGTACTTC. Protein product: CASSYPLERETQYF.

The rearrangement joins TRBV19 to TRBJ1-4; D is unresolved. The CDR3 runs to 14 residues. The V gene lost 2 bases and the J gene lost 0 bases, with 4 bases spanning the gap. CDR1 and CDR2 (germline): LNHDA, SQIVND (reference sequence). CDR3 sequence reads: CASSISSTNEKLFF. CDR3 DNA: TGTGCCAGTAGTATAAGTTCAACTAATGAAAAACTGTTTTTT.

The chain employs TRBV25-1 and TRBJ2-1, with D hard to call. There are 11 residues in the CDR3. Between the trimmed V and J ends, which lost 6 bases and 7 bases, there was a span of 7 bases. The germline V gene has CDR1 MGHDK and CDR2 SYGVNS. The CDR3 loop is CASRPANEQFF. CDR3 nucleotide sequence: TGTGCCAGCAGGCCGGCTAATGAGCAGTTCTTC.

The genes are TRBV18 and TRBJ2-3; D might be TRBD2 (6 bases). CDR1 is KGHSH and CDR2 is LQKENI in the germline V gene. The CDR3 loop spans 14 amino acids. V shed 3 bases and J shed 3 bases, with 10 bases lying between them. The CDR3 is CASSPGTWTDTQYF. CDR3 coding DNA: TGTGCCAGCTCACCCGGGACTTGGACAGATACGCAGTATTTT.

The V call is TRBV2, the J call TRBJ1-5; 9 positions match TRBD1. The length of the CDR3 is 12 residues. V shed 8 bases, J shed 4 bases, and the junction held 0 bases outside the gene matches. Germline V gene lookup returns CDR1 SNHLY and CDR2 FYNNEI. The CDR3 coding sequence is TGTGCCAGCGGGACAGGGAATCAGCCCCAGCATTTT. Its translation: CASGTGNQPQHF.

V gene TRBV6-6 combines with J gene TRBJ1-1, with D hard to call. Germline V gene sequence: CDR1 MNHNY, CDR2 SVGAGI (reference sequence). The CDR3 sequence is 13 residues long. Trimming removed 2 bases at V and 0 bases at J, with 4 bases between. CDR3 residues: CASSYVLNTEAFF. CDR3 sequence (DNA): TGTGCCAGCAGTTACGTCCTGAACACTGAAGCTTTCTTT.

The rearrangement links TRBV21-1 to TRBJ2-7; TRBD2, the table's D call, was not compared with the DNA. TRBV21-1 has pseudogene status. The length of the CDR3 is 18 residues. For the CDR3, the DNA is TGTGCCAGCCGACCCCCGGGACTAGCGGGAACGTCTTGGGACGAGCAGTACTTC. Protein sequence: CASRPPGLAGTSWDEQYF.

The chain uses TRBV7-2 and TRBJ1-4; no clear D gene. Germline V gives CDR1 SGHTA, CDR2 FQGNSA. This CDR3 region has 16 residues. Trimming removed 1 base at V and 0 bases at J, with 9 bases between. CDR3 sequence: CASSLDPESTNEKLFF. CDR3 in DNA: TGTGCCAGCAGCTTAGACCCGGAATCAACTAATGAAAAACTGTTTTTT.